Here is one T cell receptor (beta chain) with its context. A read error may account for a junction end that differs from germline. Germline DNA was also extracted, with blood RNA taken from unsorted whole blood. The study enrolled treatment-naive patients with chronic HBV infection. The CDR3 has 15 residues. Germline lookup yields CDR1 MNHNS and CDR2 SASEGT. The data were taken from a study of tumor-infiltrating lymphocytes in primary liver carcinoma. With a constant-region primer, TCR beta cDNA was made from approximately 520 ng of total RNA. ARM-PCR was slightly modified, and three nested multiplex PCR rounds with it gave rise to the TCR beta libraries. Use of TRBV1-TRBV30 forward primers with a C-beta reverse primer characterized the first two PCR rounds, which lasted around 11 cycles each. TCRdb fed the multiplex PCR reads into MiXCR, producing one record per CDR3 protein. The table has 320,000 or so distinct CDR3 sequences, over 55% seen once; the top ten hold roughly 8.6%.

V and J are TRBV6-1 and TRBJ2-5, with D unclear. The clonotype comes from a man aged 40-49 years with primary liver carcinoma and hepatitis B virus infection. The sample taken for sequencing was peripheral blood. CDR3 protein: CASSEMLCTQETQYF. The CDR3 DNA sequence: TGTGCCAGCAGTGAAATGTTGTGCACCCAAGAGACCCAATACTTC.